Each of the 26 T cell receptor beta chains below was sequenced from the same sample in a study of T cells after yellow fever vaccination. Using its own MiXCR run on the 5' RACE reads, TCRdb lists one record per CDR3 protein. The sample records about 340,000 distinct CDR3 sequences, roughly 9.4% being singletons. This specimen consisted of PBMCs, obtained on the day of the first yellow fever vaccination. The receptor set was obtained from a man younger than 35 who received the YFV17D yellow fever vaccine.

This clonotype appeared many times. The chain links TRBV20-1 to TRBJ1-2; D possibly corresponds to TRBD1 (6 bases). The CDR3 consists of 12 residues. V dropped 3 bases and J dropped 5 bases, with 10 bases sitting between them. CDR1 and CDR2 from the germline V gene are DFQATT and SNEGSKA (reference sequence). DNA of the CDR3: TGCAGTGCTAGGGGGGGCAATTATGGCTACACCTTC. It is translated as CSARGGNYGYTF.

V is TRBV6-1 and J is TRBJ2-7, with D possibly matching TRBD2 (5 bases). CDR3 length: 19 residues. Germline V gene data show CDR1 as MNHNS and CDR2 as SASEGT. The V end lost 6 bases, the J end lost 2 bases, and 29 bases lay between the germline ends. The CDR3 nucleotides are TGTGCCAGCAGCCTAGTTCGTGCCGCGTGGAGGAACGGCGCCTACGAGCAGTACGTC. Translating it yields CASSLVRAAWRNGAYEQYV.

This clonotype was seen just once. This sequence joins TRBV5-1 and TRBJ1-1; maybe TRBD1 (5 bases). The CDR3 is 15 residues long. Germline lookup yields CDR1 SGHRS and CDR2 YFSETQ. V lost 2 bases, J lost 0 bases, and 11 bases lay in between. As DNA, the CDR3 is TGCGCCAGCAGCTTAACGGGACTCATGAACACTGAAGCTTTCTTT. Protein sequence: CASSLTGLMNTEAFF. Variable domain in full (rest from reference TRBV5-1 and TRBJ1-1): KAGVTQTPRYLIKTRGQQVTLSCSPISGHRSVSWYQQTPGQGLQFLFEYFSETQRNKGNFPGRFSGRQFSNSRSEMNVSTLELGDSALYLCASSLTGLMNTEAFFGQGTRLTVV.

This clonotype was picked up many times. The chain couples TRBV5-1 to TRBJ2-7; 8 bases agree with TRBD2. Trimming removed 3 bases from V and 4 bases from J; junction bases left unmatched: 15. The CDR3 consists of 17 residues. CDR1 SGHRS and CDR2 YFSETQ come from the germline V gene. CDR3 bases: TGCGCCAGCAGCTCCTCTGGGGGTGCGGGGGGCCTTTACGAGCAGTACTTC. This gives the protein CASSSSGGAGGLYEQYF.

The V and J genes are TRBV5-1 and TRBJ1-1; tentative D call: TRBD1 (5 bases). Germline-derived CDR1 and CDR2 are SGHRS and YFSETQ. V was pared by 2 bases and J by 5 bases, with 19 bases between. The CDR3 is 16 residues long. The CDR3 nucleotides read TGCGCCAGCAGCTTACCTACTGGGGGACTTAGTACTGAAGCTTTCTTT. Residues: CASSLPTGGLSTEAFF.

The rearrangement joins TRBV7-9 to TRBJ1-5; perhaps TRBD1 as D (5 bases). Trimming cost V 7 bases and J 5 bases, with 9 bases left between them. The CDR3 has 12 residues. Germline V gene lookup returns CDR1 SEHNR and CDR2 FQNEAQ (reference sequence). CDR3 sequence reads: CASTLGDQPQHF. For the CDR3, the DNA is TGTGCCAGCACCCTAGGGGATCAGCCCCAGCATTTT. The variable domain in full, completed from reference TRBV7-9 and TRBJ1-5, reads DTGVSQNPRHKITKRGQNVTFRCDPISEHNRLYWYRQTLGQGPEFLTYFQNEAQLEKSRLLSDRFSAERPKGSFSTLEIQRTEQGDSAMYLCASTLGDQPQHFGDGTRLSIL.

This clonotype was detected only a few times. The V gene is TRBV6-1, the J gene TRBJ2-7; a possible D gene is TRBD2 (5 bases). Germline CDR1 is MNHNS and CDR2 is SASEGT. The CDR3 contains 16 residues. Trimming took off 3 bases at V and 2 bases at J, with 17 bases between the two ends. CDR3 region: CASSEVDPGRAYEQYV. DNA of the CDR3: TGTGCCAGCAGTGAGGTCGACCCGGGAAGGGCCTACGAGCAGTACGTC.

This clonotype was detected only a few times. The CDR3 spells CASSSTPARTGPNTEAFF. The CDR3 region has the DNA TGTGCCAGCAGTTCCACACCCGCGAGGACAGGGCCAAACACTGAAGCTTTCTTT. The V gene is TRBV6-2 or TRBV6-3, the J gene TRBJ1-1, with 8 bases lining up with TRBD1. CDR3 size: 18 residues. J lost 2 bases, V lost 4 bases, and 15 bases had no gene match. Germline loops: CDR1 MNHEY, CDR2 SVGEGT.

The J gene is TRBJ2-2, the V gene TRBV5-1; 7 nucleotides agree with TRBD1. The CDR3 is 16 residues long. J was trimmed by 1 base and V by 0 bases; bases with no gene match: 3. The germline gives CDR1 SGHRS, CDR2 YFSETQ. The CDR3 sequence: CASSLGRDRNTGELFF. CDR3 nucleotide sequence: TGCGCCAGCAGCTTGGGTCGGGACAGGAACACCGGGGAGCTGTTTTTT.

The CDR3 nucleotides are TGTGCCAGCAGGTCTCAGGGTTGGACCGGGGAGCTGTTTTTT. It translates to CASRSQGWTGELFF. V gene TRBV11-1 combines with J gene TRBJ2-2; the D gene is possibly TRBD1 (5 bases). The CDR3 totals 14 residues. Trimming left V 6 bases short and J 5 bases short, with 13 bases between. Germline values: CDR1 SGHAT, CDR2 FQDESV (reference sequence).

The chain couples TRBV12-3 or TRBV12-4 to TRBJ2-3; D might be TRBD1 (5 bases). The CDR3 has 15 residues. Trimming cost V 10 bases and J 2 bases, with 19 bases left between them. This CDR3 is CATTPRTTDTDTQYF. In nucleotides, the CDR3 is TGTGCCACCACGCCAAGGACAACAGACACAGATACGCAGTATTTT.

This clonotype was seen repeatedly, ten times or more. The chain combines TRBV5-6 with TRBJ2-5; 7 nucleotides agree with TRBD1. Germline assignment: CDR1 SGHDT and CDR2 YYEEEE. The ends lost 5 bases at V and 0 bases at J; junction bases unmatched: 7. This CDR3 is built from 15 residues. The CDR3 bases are TGTGCCAGCAGTGTAAGGGGGCGGTACCAAGAGACCCAGTACTTC. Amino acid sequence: CASSVRGRYQETQYF.

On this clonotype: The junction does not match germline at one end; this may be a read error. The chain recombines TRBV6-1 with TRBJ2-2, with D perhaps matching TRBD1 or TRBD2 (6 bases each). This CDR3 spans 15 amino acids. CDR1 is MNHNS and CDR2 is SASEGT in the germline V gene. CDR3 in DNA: TGTGCCAGCAGCGTGACAGGCGGGAACTCCGGGGAGCTGTTTTTT. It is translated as CASSVTGGNSGELFF.

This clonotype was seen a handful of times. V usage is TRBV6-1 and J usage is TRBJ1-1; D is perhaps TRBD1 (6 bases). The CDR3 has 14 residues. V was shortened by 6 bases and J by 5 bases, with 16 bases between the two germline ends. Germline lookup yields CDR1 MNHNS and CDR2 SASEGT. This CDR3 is CASRVGRGVTEAFF. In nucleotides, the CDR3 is TGTGCCAGCAGGGTGGGCAGGGGTGTAACTGAAGCTTTCTTT.

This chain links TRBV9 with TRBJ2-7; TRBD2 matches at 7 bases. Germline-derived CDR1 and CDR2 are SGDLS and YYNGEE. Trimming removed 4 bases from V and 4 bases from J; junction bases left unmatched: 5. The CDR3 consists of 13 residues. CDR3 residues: CASSLGGWYEQYF. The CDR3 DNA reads TGTGCCAGCAGCCTGGGAGGGTGGTACGAGCAGTACTTC.

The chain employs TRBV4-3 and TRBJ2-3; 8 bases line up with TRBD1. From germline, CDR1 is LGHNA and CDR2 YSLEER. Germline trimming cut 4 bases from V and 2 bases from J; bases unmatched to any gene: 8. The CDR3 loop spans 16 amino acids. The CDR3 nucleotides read TGCGCCAGCAGCCCGACAACAGGGGGACCCACAGATACGCAGTATTTT. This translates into CASSPTTGGPTDTQYF.

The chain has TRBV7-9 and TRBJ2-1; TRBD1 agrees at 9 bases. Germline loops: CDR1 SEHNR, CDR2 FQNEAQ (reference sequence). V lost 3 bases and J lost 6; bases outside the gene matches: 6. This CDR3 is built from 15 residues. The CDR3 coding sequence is TGTGCCAGCAGCTTCGGGACAGGGATCCTCAATGAGCAGTTCTTC. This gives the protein CASSFGTGILNEQFF.

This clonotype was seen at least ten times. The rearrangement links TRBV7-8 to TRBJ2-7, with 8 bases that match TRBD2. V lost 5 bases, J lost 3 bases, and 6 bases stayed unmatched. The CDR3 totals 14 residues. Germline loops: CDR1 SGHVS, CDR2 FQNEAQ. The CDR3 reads CASSGPGGIYEQYF. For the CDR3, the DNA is TGTGCCAGCAGCGGACCGGGGGGGATCTACGAGCAGTACTTC.

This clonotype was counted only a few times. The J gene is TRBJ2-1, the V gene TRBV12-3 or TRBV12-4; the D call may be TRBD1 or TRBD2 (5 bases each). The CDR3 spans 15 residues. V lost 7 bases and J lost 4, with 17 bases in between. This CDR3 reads CASTIGALGYNEQFF. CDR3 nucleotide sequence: TGTGCCAGCACTATCGGGGCACTTGGATACAATGAGCAGTTCTTC.

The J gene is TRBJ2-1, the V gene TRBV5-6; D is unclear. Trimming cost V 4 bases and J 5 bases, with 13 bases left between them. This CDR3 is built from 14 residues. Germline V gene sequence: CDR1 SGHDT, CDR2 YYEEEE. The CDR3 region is CASSPGLRHNEQFF. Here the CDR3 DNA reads TGTGCCAGCAGCCCCGGGCTACGGCACAATGAGCAGTTCTTC.

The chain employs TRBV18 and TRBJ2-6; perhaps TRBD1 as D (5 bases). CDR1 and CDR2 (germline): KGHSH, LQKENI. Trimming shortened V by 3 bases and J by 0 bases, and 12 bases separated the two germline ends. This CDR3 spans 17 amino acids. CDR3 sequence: CASSPTDSLSGANVLTF. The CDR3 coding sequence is TGTGCCAGCTCACCGACAGATTCGCTCTCTGGGGCCAACGTCCTGACTTTC.

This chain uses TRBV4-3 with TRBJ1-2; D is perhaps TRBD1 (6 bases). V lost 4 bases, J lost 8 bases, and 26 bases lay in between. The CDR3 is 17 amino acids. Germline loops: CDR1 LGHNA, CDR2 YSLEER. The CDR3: CASSRFPEGGRASGYTF. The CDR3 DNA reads TGCGCCAGCAGCCGCTTCCCCGAAGGGGGACGCGCTTCGGGCTACACCTTC.

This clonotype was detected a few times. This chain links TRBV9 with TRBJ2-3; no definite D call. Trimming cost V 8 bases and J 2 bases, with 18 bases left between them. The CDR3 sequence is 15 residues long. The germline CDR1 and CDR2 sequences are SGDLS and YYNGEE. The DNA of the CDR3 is TGTGCCAGTTCGACCTTGGGCAGCATCACAGATACGCAGTATTTT. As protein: CASSTLGSITDTQYF.

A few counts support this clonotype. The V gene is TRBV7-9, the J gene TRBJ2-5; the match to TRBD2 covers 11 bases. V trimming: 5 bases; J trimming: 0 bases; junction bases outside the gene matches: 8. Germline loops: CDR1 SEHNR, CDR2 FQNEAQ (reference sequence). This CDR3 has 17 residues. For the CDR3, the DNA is TGTGCCAGCAGCCCGAAACTAGCGGGGGTAAACCAAGAGACCCAGTACTTC. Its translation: CASSPKLAGVNQETQYF.

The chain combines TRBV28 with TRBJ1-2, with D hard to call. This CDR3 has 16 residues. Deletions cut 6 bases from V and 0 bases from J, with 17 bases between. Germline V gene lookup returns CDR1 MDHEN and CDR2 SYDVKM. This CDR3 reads CASRTLGGATNYGYTF. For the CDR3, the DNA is TGTGCCAGCAGAACACTCGGCGGCGCAACTAACTATGGCTACACCTTC.

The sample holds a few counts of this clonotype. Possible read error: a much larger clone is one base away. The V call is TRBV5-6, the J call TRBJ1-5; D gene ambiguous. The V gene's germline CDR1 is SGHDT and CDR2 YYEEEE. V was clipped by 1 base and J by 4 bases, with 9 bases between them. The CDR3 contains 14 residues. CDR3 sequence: CASSLRWGNQPQHF. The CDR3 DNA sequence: TGTGCCAGCAGCTTGAGGTGGGGAAATCAGCCCCAGCATTTT.